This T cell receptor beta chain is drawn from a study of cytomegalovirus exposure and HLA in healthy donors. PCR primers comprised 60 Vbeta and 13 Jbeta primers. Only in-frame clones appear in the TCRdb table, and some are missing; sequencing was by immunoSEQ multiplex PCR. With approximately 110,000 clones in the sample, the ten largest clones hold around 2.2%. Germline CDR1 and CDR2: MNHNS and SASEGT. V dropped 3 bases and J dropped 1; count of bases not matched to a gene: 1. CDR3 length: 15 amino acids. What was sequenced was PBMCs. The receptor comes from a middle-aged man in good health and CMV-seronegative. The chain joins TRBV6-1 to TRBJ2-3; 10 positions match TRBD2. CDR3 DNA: TGTGCCAGCAGTGATGGGACTAGCGGCACAGATACGCAGTATTTT. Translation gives CASSDGTSGTDTQYF.